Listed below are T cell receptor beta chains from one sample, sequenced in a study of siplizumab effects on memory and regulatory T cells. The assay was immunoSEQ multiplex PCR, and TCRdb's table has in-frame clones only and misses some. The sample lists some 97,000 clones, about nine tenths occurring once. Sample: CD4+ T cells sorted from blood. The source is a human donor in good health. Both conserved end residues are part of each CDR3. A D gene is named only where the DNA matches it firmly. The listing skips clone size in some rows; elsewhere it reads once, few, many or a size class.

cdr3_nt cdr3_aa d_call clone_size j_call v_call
TGTGCCAGCAGCGGGGACAGCGATAATTCACCCCTCCACTTT CASSGDSDNSPLHF TRBD1 - TRBJ1-6 TRBV7-9
TGTGCCAGCAGCCCCGGGGGCCGCTCCTACAATGAGCAGTTCTTC CASSPGGRSYNEQFF - - TRBJ2-1 TRBV7-6
TGTGCCAGCAGGCCCGGGGGTAATCAGCCCCAGCATTTT CASRPGGNQPQHF - - TRBJ1-5 TRBV6-5
TGTGCCAGCAGCGTAGTGACTAGCGGGGGAAATGAGCAGTTCTTC CASSVVTSGGNEQFF TRBD2 - TRBJ2-1 TRBV9
TGTGCCAGCAGCTTATTAGGTGAGAACACTGAAGCTTTCTTT CASSLLGENTEAFF - - TRBJ1-1 TRBV7-2
TGTGCCAGCAGCTTAACCGGACAGCAGCCCCAGCATTTT CASSLTGQQPQHF - - TRBJ1-5 TRBV7-6
TGTGCCAGCAGTTCCGGTCAGGGTGAAGCTTTCTTT CASSSGQGEAFF - - TRBJ1-1 TRBV6-6
TGTGCCAGCTCACCCCAAAGAGCGAACACTGAAGCTTTCTTT CASSPQRANTEAFF - few TRBJ1-1 TRBV18
TGTGCCAGCAGCTTGGCCCTCGGCGGAGAGCAGTACTTC CASSLALGGEQYF - - TRBJ2-7 TRBV5-6
TGTGCCTCCCGTGGCACAGTCGTAGGCCCCCAGCATTTT CASRGTVVGPQHF - - TRBJ1-5 TRBV2
TGTGCCATCAGTAAGGGACAGGGGAAGCGGGACGAGCAGTACTTC CAISKGQGKRDEQYF TRBD1 - TRBJ2-7 TRBV10-3
TGTGCCACCGCGGCTGGGGTAAGAGAGCCCCAGCATTTT CATAAGVREPQHF - - TRBJ1-5 TRBV2
TGTGCCAGCAGTTTAACAGGGGGTCGTGGGTACGAGCAGTACTTC CASSLTGGRGYEQYF TRBD1 - TRBJ2-7 TRBV6-5
TGTGCCAGCAGCTTGGCAGGGAGGTACTATGGCTACACCTTC CASSLAGRYYGYTF - - TRBJ1-2 TRBV5-6
TGTGCCAGTATTGGGGGAGGGCTCGGAAAAGGCTACACCTTC CASIGGGLGKGYTF - - TRBJ1-2 TRBV19
TGCGCCAGCAGCCCACAGGGGGCTAACACCGGGGAGCTGTTTTTT CASSPQGANTGELFF TRBD1 - TRBJ2-2 TRBV5-1
TGTGCCAGTAGCGCGACAGGGGGGACCGGAAATGAGCAGTTCTTC CASSATGGTGNEQFF TRBD1 - TRBJ2-1 TRBV19
TGTGCCAGCGTACAGGATAGCAATCAGCCCCAGCATTTT CASVQDSNQPQHF - - TRBJ1-5 TRBV2
TGTGCCAGCAGCTTGGACGGTCCCAACTATGGCTACACCTTC CASSLDGPNYGYTF - - TRBJ1-2 TRBV9
TGCAGTGCTTCTGCCGGAAACACCATATATTTT CSASAGNTIYF - - TRBJ1-3 TRBV20-1
TGTGCCATCAGTGGAGCGGCGGGGGCCCTCAGAGATACGCAGTATTTT CAISGAAGALRDTQYF - - TRBJ2-3 TRBV10-3
TGTGCCAGCAGCTTATTAGGGGGGATCCGGGCCATATATTTT CASSLLGGIRAIYF - - TRBJ1-3 TRBV7-4
TGTGCCAGCAGCGCAGGGGGACTAGCACAAGAGACCCAGTACTTC CASSAGGLAQETQYF TRBD2 - TRBJ2-5 TRBV7-3
TGTGCCAGCAGCTTGGTACTCTGGGATGGCTACACCTTC CASSLVLWDGYTF - - TRBJ1-2 TRBV5-5